These 23 T cell receptor beta chains came from one sample sequenced in a study of somatic mutations in cytotoxic T cells in rheumatoid arthritis. Some clones are missing from TCRdb's copy, which holds only in-frame ones; the method was immunoSEQ multiplex PCR. The sample yields 20,000 or so clones, around 79% seen once. Sequencing was done on a sample of CD8+ T cells sorted from blood. Receptors were obtained from a woman aged 45-65 years in good health.

The chain carries TRBV27 and TRBJ2-1; D may be TRBD1 (5 bases). The V and J ends lost 4 bases and 4 bases respectively, with 11 bases between them. The germline V gene has CDR1 MNHEY and CDR2 SMNVEV (reference sequence). This CDR3 has 14 residues. CDR3 sequence: CASSSRQIYNEQFF. DNA of the CDR3: TGTGCCAGCAGTTCACGACAGATATACAATGAGCAGTTCTTC.

This clone was counted a few times. This rearrangement joins TRBV12-5 to TRBJ2-3; the match to TRBD2 covers 10 bases. V shed 0 bases, J shed 7 bases, and the junction held 10 bases outside the gene matches. Germline assignment: CDR1 LGHNT and CDR2 FRNRAP. This CDR3 is built from 17 residues. The CDR3 coding sequence is TGTGCTAGTGGTTTGGTACAGGTAGCGGGAGGCTCAAATACGCAGTATTTT. Its protein is CASGLVQVAGGSNTQYF. Supplemented by reference TRBV12-5 and TRBJ2-3, the full variable domain reads DARVTQTPRHKVTEMGQEVTMRCQPILGHNTVFWYRQTMMQGLELLAYFRNRAPLDDSGMPKDRFSAEMPDATLATLKIQPSEPRDSAVYFCASGLVQVAGGSNTQYFGPGTRLTVL.

The chain is built from TRBV2 and TRBJ2-1; 9 positions agree with TRBD1. Germline V gene sequence: CDR1 SNHLY, CDR2 FYNNEI. The CDR3 is 16 amino acids. J gave up 7 bases and V 3 bases, and 10 bases lay outside the gene matches. CDR3 sequence: CASSDPQTGGWNEQFF. The CDR3 coding sequence is TGTGCCAGCAGTGACCCCCAAACAGGGGGCTGGAATGAGCAGTTCTTC.

This clone was seen once. V gene TRBV7-3 combines with J gene TRBJ2-5; 9 nucleotides align to TRBD1. V lost 5 bases and J lost 5; bases outside the gene matches: 9. CDR1 and CDR2 (germline): SGHTA, FQGTGA. The CDR3 is 15 amino acids. The CDR3 region is CASSTTGGASETQYF. The CDR3 DNA is TGTGCCAGCAGCACCACAGGGGGCGCGTCTGAGACCCAGTACTTC.

The CDR3 DNA is TGTGCCAGCAGCCCCCGGACAGATTATTCAACTAATGAAAAACTGTTTTTT. Its protein is CASSPRTDYSTNEKLFF. The V call is TRBV11-2, the J call TRBJ1-4; tentative D call: TRBD1 (6 bases). This CDR3 has 17 amino acids. V lost 5 bases and J 0 bases, leaving 16 bases between the germline ends. CDR1 is SGHAT, CDR2 FQNNGV, per germline. Full variable domain (outside the CDR3, taken from reference TRBV11-2 and TRBJ1-4): EAGVAQSPRYKIIEKRQSVAFWCNPISGHATLYWYQQILGQGPKLLIQFQNNGVVDDSQLPKDRFSAERLKGVDSTLKIQPAKLEDSAVYLCASSPRTDYSTNEKLFFGSGTQLSVL.

The chain couples TRBV27 to TRBJ2-3; D possibly matches TRBD1 or TRBD2 (6 bases each). Trimming removed 7 bases at V and 5 bases at J, with 13 bases between. Germline CDR1 MNHEY, CDR2 SMNVEV (reference sequence). This CDR3 is built from 13 residues. CDR3 protein: CASNFGGGDTQYF. DNA of the CDR3: TGTGCCAGCAACTTCGGGGGCGGAGATACGCAGTATTTT.

The gene calls are TRBV15 and TRBJ1-4, with a possible D match to TRBD1 (6 bases). Trimming cost V 0 bases and J 8 bases, with 10 bases left between them. Germline-derived CDR1 and CDR2 are LNHNV and YYDKDF (reference sequence). This CDR3 comprises 14 residues. The CDR3 sequence: CATSRDGTREKLFF. CDR3 DNA: TGTGCCACCAGCAGAGACGGGACACGGGAAAAACTGTTTTTT.

The V and J genes are TRBV21-1 and TRBJ2-2. TRBV21-1 corresponds to a pseudogene. There are 18 residues in the CDR3. The CDR3: CASSKGHCGGDMAGELFF. DNA of the CDR3: TGTGCCAGCAGCAAGGGGCATTGTGGGGGAGATATGGCCGGGGAGCTGTTTTTT.

This sequence joins TRBV4-2 and TRBJ2-1; 9 nucleotides match TRBD1. The CDR3 length is 16 residues. Germline CDR1 LGHNA, CDR2 YNFKEQ. V lost 3 bases, J lost 7 bases, and 10 bases stayed unmatched. CDR3 residues: CASSQNDGDRANEQFF. In DNA form, the CDR3 reads TGTGCCAGCAGCCAGAACGACGGGGACAGGGCAAATGAGCAGTTCTTC.

This rearrangement joins TRBV4-1 to TRBJ2-1; TRBD2 matches 7 bases. Looked up from germline, CDR1 is MGHRA and CDR2 is YSYEKL. V lost 4 bases and J lost 4; bases outside the gene matches: 7. The CDR3 loop spans 15 amino acids. CDR3 nucleotide sequence: TGCGCCAGCAGCCCTTCCCCGGGACTATACAATGAGCAGTTCTTC. Protein product: CASSPSPGLYNEQFF.

V and J are TRBV19 and TRBJ2-1; perhaps TRBD1 as D (5 bases). The CDR3 extends over 15 amino acids. The germline V gene has CDR1 LNHDA and CDR2 SQIVND (reference sequence). V was trimmed by 5 bases and J by 3 bases, leaving 14 bases between them. The CDR3 DNA sequence: TGTGCCAGTAGTTTTGACAGTTCGCTCTACAATGAGCAGTTCTTC. This codes for CASSFDSSLYNEQFF.

The J gene is TRBJ2-1, the V gene TRBV7-8; 8 nucleotides match TRBD2. The CDR3 spans 18 residues. Per the germline V gene, CDR1 is SGHVS and CDR2 is FQNEAQ. With V trimmed by 2 bases and J by 2 bases, 11 bases remained unmatched. The CDR3 nucleotides are TGTGCCAGCAGCTTAACACCGCTTGGTAGCGGGACCTACAATGAGCAGTTCTTC. It codes for CASSLTPLGSGTYNEQFF. Using reference TRBV7-8 and TRBJ2-1 for the parts outside the CDR3, the full variable domain is GAGVSQSPRYKVAKRGQDVALRCDPISGHVSLFWYQQALGQGPEFLTYFQNEAQLDKSGLPSDRFFAERPEGSVSTLKIQRTQQEDSAVYLCASSLTPLGSGTYNEQFFGPGTRLTVL.

The chain uses TRBV7-3 and TRBJ2-1; TRBD1 or TRBD2 may be the D gene (6 bases each). The CDR3 is 16 amino acids. Trimming stripped 1 base from V and 1 base from J, with 11 bases between. Germline V gives CDR1 SGHTA, CDR2 FQGTGA. The CDR3: CASSLMGGESYNEQFF. Written as DNA, the CDR3 is TGTGCCAGCAGCTTAATGGGGGGCGAGTCCTACAATGAGCAGTTCTTC. The whole variable domain, filled in from reference TRBV7-3 and TRBJ2-1, reads GAGVSQTPSNKVTEKGKYVELRCDPISGHTALYWYRQSLGQGPEFLIYFQGTGAADDSGLPNDRFFAVRPEGSVSTLKIQRTERGDSAVYLCASSLMGGESYNEQFFGPGTRLTVL.

This chain joins TRBV5-6 and TRBJ2-7; 8 nucleotides agree with TRBD2. Germline V gene sequence: CDR1 SGHDT, CDR2 YYEEEE. The CDR3 is 13 amino acids. Trimming removed 6 bases from V and 5 bases from J; junction bases left unmatched: 7. The DNA of the CDR3 is TGTGCCAGCACCCTCCTCGGGGGGGACGAGCAGTACTTC. Translated: CASTLLGGDEQYF.

V and J are TRBV27 and TRBJ2-7; 7 bases are a match to TRBD1. This CDR3 spans 16 amino acids. J lost 2 bases, V lost 4 bases, and 11 bases had no gene match. Germline V gene data show CDR1 as MNHEY and CDR2 as SMNVEV (reference sequence). The CDR3 DNA is TGTGCCAGCAGTTCGTCCCAGGGGGTATTGACCTACGAGCAGTACTTC. It specifies CASSSSQGVLTYEQYF.

The rearrangement uses TRBV7-8 and TRBJ1-2; D remains unclear. V was clipped by 3 bases and J by 3 bases, with 11 bases between them. Germline values: CDR1 SGHVS, CDR2 FQNEAQ. The length of the CDR3 is 14 residues. The CDR3 DNA reads as TGTGCCAGCAGCTTCCGGACGGTCGACTATGGCTACACCTTC. Its translation is CASSFRTVDYGYTF. Full variable domain (missing parts from reference TRBV7-8 and TRBJ1-2): GAGVSQSPRYKVAKRGQDVALRCDPISGHVSLFWYQQALGQGPEFLTYFQNEAQLDKSGLPSDRFFAERPEGSVSTLKIQRTQQEDSAVYLCASSFRTVDYGYTFGSGTRLTVV.

This clone was counted a few times. CDR3 nucleotides: TGTGCCATCAGTGAGTCGGGACAGGCCTACGAGCAGTACTTC. This gives the protein CAISESGQAYEQYF. The gene calls are TRBV10-3 and TRBJ2-7; 8 nucleotides align to TRBD1. Per germline, CDR1 ENHRY and CDR2 SYGVKD. This CDR3 contains 14 residues. With 0 bases clipped from V and 2 bases from J, the junction kept 0 bases outside the gene matches.

The rearrangement joins TRBV2 to TRBJ2-7; D not certain. Germline values: CDR1 SNHLY, CDR2 FYNNEI. The CDR3 runs to 14 residues. The germline V and J ends were trimmed by 1 base and 0 bases, with 7 bases remaining between them. The CDR3 loop reads CASSEGVGSYEQYF. The CDR3 region has the DNA TGTGCCAGCAGTGAAGGCGTCGGCTCCTACGAGCAGTACTTC. Drawing the rest from reference TRBV2 and TRBJ2-7, the complete variable domain is EPEVTQTPSHQVTQMGQEVILRCVPISNHLYFYWYRQILGQKVEFLVSFYNNEISEKSEIFDDQFSVERPDGSNFTLKIRSTKLEDSAMYFCASSEGVGSYEQYFGPGTRLTVT.

In its sample, this clone was seen once. The genes are TRBV27 and TRBJ2-5; D ambiguous. Trimming shortened V by 8 bases and J by 0 bases, and 10 bases separated the two germline ends. Per germline, CDR1 MNHEY and CDR2 SMNVEV (reference sequence). CDR3 size: 13 residues. CDR3 coding DNA: TGTGCCAGCCGTGCCCTGGACCAAGAGACCCAGTACTTC. This gives the protein CASRALDQETQYF.

This clone has only a few counts. V and J are TRBV10-3 and TRBJ2-1, with 15 bases aligning to TRBD2. The germline gives CDR1 ENHRY, CDR2 SYGVKD. The V and J ends lost 3 bases and 5 bases, in that order; junction bases with no gene match: 5. This CDR3 has 17 residues. CDR3 region: CAISDRTSGGANNEQFF. In DNA, the CDR3 is TGTGCCATCAGTGATAGGACTAGCGGGGGGGCCAACAATGAGCAGTTCTTC.

The V and J genes are TRBV5-4 and TRBJ2-3; D remains ambiguous. Trimming left V 0 bases short and J 1 base short, with 9 bases between. The germline gives CDR1 SGHNT, CDR2 YYREEE (reference sequence). The CDR3 contains 15 residues. This CDR3 reads CASSLVSPGTDTQYF. The CDR3 nucleotides are TGTGCCAGCAGCTTGGTCAGTCCAGGCACAGATACGCAGTATTTT. Full variable domain (rest looked up from reference TRBV5-4 and TRBJ2-3): ETGVTQSPTHLIKTRGQQVTLRCSSQSGHNTVSWYQQALGQGPQFIFQYYREEENGRGNFPPRFSGLQFPNYSSELNVNALELDDSALYLCASSLVSPGTDTQYFGPGTRLTVL.

The chain links TRBV30 to TRBJ1-1, with a tentative D call TRBD1 (6 bases). V was clipped by 2 bases and J by 2 bases, with 9 bases between them. The CDR3 runs 13 residues. The germline V gene has CDR1 GTSNPN and CDR2 SVGIG (reference sequence). The CDR3 DNA is TGTGCCTGGAGTCCAGGGGACAACACTGAAGCTTTCTTT. It yields the protein CAWSPGDNTEAFF. Based on the CDR3 plus reference TRBV30 and TRBJ1-1, the full variable domain is SQTIHQWPATLVQPVGSPLSLECTVEGTSNPNLYWYRQAAGRGLQLLFYSVGIGQISSEVPQNLSASRPQDRQFILSSKKLLLSDSGFYLCAWSPGDNTEAFFGQGTRLTVV.

The J gene is TRBJ2-7, the V gene TRBV5-6, with 10 bases identical to TRBD2. The germline CDR1 and CDR2 sequences are SGHDT and YYEEEE. This CDR3 is built from 16 residues. After removal of 4 bases from V and 3 bases from J, the junction contained 10 bases not matched to a gene. The CDR3 DNA sequence: TGTGCCAGCAGCGCGGAAATAGCGGGAGGTAGCTACGAGCAGTACTTC. Translation gives CASSAEIAGGSYEQYF.